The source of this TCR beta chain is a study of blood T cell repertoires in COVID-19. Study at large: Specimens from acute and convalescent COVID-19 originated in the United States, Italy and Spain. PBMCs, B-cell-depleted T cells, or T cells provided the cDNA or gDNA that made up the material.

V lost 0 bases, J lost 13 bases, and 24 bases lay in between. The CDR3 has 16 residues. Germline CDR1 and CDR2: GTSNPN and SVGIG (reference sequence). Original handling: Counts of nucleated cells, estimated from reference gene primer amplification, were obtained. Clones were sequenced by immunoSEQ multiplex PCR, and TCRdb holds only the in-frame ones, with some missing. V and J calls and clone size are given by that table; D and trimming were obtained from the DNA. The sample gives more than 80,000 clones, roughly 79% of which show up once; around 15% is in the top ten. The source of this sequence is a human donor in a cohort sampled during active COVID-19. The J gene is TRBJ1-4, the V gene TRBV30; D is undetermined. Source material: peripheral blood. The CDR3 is CAWSVRSWTGRPGLFF. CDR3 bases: TGTGCCTGGAGTGTACGGTCCTGGACTGGGCGGCCGGGACTGTTTTTT.